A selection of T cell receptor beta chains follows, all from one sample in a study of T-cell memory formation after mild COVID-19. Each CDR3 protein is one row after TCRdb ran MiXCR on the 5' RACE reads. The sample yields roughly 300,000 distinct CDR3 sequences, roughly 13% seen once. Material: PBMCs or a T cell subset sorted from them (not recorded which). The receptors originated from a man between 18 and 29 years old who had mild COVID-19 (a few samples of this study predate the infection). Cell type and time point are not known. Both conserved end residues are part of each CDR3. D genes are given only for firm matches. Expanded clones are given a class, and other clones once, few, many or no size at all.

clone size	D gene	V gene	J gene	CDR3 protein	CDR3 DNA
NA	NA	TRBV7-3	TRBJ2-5	CASSPTATQETQYF	TGTGCCAGCAGCCCCACGGCAACTCAAGAGACCCAGTACTTC
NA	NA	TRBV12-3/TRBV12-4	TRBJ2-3	CASSSFTADTQYF	TGTGCCAGCAGTTCCTTTACGGCAGATACGCAGTATTTT
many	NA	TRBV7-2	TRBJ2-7	CASSLAGGAYEQYF	TGTGCCAGCAGCTTAGCCGGCGGGGCTTACGAGCAGTACTTC
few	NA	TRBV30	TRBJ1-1	CAWSVTENTEAFF	TGTGCCTGGAGTGTGACGGAGAACACTGAAGCTTTCTTT
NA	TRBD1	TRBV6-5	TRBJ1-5	CASSRNRGSSNQPQHF	TGTGCCAGCAGTCGGAACAGGGGTAGTAGCAATCAGCCCCAGCATTTT
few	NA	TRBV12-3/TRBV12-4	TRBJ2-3	CASSLVRGAFSDTQYF	TGTGCCAGCAGCCTTGTAAGGGGGGCCTTCTCAGATACGCAGTATTTT
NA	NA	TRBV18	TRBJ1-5	CASSPLLGPNQPQHF	TGTGCCAGCTCACCACTGTTGGGGCCCAATCAGCCCCAGCATTTT
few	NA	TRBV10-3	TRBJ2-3	CAISELRRSTDTQYF	TGTGCCATCAGTGAGTTAAGGCGGAGCACAGATACGCAGTATTTT
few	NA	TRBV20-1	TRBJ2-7	CSARSYSGYEQYF	TGCAGTGCTAGGTCCTATTCGGGCTACGAGCAGTACTTC
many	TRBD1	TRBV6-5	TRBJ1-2	CASSPAIGTGTSFFYGYTF	TGTGCCAGCAGCCCTGCGATTGGGACAGGGACGTCCTTTTTCTATGGCTACACCTTC